This TCR beta chain appears in the sequencing data of a study of T cells after yellow fever vaccination. Broader study findings: FACS-sorted repertoires could contain abundant clonotypes contaminating from the bulk population. At around 96% for CD4 and around 91% for CD8, most primary-vaccination clones showed up again after the booster. The secondary response was weaker but peaked faster, day 5 versus 15.

This clonotype was detected ten times or more. The antigen remains unidentified. The authors made TCR cDNA by 5'RACE template switching, adding a universal primer site and UMIs. TCRdb reprocessed the 5' RACE reads via MiXCR and lists one record per CDR3 protein. The sample has fewer than 400,000 distinct CDR3 sequences, about 6% seen once; the top ten hold approximately 16%. The CDR3 runs to 15 residues. V was clipped by 3 bases and J by 0 bases, with 9 bases between them. The germline CDR1 and CDR2 sequences are SGHTA and FQGNSA. This material consisted of PBMCs, taken 5 days after the yellow fever booster vaccination. This TCR was recovered from a young man who received the YFV17D yellow fever vaccine. The V call is TRBV7-2, the J call TRBJ1-3, with D maybe TRBD1 (5 bases). In DNA, the CDR3 is TGTGCCAGCAGCTTCAGCCAGGGCTCTGGAAACACCATATATTTT. Translated, it gives CASSFSQGSGNTIYF. Filled out from reference TRBV7-2 and TRBJ1-3, the complete variable domain reads GAGVSQSPSNKVTEKGKDVELRCDPISGHTALYWYRQSLGQGLEFLIYFQGNSAPDKSGLPSDRFSAERTGGSVSTLTIQRTQQEDSAVYLCASSFSQGSGNTIYFGEGSWLTVV.